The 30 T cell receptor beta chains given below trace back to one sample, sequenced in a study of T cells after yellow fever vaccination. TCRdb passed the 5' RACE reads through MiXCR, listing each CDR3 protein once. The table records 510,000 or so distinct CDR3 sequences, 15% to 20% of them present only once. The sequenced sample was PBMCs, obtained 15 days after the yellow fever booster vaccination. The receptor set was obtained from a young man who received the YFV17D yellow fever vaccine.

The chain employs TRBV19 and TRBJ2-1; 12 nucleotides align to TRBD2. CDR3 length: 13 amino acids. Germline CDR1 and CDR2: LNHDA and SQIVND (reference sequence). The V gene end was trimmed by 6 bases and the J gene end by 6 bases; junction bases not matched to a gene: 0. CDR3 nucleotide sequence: TGTGCCAGTAGGACTAGCGGGAGCAATGAGCAGTTCTTC. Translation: CASRTSGSNEQFF.

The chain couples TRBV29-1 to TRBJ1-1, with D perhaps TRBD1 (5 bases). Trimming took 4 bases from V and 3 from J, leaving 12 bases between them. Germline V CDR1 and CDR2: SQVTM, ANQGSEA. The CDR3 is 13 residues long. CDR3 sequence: CSVAGTVDTEAFF. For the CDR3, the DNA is TGCAGCGTTGCCGGGACGGTTGACACTGAAGCTTTCTTT.

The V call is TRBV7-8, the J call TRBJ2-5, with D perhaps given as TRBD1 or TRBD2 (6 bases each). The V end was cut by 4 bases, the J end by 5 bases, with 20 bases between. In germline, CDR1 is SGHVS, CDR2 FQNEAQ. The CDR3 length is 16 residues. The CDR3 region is CASSSAFMGGGETQYF. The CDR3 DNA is TGTGCCAGCAGCTCCGCTTTTATGGGGGGCGGGGAGACCCAGTACTTC.

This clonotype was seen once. The CDR3 nucleotides read TGTGCCAGCAGCACTGGGCCTCACGGATATACGCAGTATTTT. The encoded protein is CASSTGPHGYTQYF. The rearrangement uses TRBV7-2 and TRBJ2-3; D not resolved. Germline V lookup: CDR1 SGHTA, CDR2 FQGNSA. The CDR3 is 14 residues long. Between the trimmed V and J ends, which lost 5 bases and 7 bases, there was a span of 16 bases.

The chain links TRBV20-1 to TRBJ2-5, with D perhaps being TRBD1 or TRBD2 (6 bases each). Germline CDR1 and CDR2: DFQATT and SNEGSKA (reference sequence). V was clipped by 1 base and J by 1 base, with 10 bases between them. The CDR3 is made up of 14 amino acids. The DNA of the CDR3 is TGCAGTGCTAGAGGGGGGGCCTCCCAAGAGACCCAGTACTTC. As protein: CSARGGASQETQYF.

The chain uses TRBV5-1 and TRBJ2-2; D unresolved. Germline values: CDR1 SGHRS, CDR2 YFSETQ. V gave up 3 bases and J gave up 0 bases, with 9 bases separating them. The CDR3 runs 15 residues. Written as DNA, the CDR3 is TGCGCCAGCAGCTCGACGGGCGCGAACACCGGGGAGCTGTTTTTT. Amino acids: CASSSTGANTGELFF.

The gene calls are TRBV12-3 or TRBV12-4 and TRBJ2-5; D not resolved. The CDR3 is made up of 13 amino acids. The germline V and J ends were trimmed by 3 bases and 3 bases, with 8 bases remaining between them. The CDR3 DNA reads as TGTGCCAGCAGTTTGACTGGAAAAGAGACCCAGTACTTC. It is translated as CASSLTGKETQYF.

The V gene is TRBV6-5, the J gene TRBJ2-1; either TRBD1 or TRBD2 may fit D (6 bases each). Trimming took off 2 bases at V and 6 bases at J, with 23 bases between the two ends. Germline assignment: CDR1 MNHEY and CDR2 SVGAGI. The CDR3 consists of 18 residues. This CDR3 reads CASSYERRGGYGFNEQFF. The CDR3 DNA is TGTGCCAGCAGTTACGAACGCAGGGGAGGATACGGGTTCAATGAGCAGTTCTTC.

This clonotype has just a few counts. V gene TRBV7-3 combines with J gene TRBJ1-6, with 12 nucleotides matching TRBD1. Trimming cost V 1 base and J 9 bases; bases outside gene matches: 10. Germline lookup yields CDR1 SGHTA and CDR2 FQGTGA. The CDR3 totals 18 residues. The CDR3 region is CASSLKAGTGGSGSPLHF. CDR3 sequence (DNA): TGTGCCAGCAGCTTAAAAGCCGGGACAGGGGGCAGTGGTTCACCCCTCCACTTT.

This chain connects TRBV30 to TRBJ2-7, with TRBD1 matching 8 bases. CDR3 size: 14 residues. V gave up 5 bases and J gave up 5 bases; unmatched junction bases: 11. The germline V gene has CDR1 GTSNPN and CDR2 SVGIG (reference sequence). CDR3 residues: CAWAPGQVLHEQYF. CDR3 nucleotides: TGTGCCTGGGCCCCGGGACAGGTATTACACGAGCAGTACTTC.

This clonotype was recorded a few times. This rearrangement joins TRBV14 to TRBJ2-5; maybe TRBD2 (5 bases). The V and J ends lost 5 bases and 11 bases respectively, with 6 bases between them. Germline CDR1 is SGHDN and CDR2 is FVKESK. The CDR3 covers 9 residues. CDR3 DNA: TGTGCCAGCAGCGAGGGTCAGTACTTC. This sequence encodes CASSEGQYF.

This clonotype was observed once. In DNA, the CDR3 is TGCGCCAGCAGCTTGGGGACTGGACTAGGCCTTCCAGATACGCAGTATTTT. It yields the protein CASSLGTGLGLPDTQYF. V usage is TRBV5-1 and J usage is TRBJ2-3, with 7 nucleotides matching TRBD2. The germline V gene has CDR1 SGHRS and CDR2 YFSETQ. The CDR3 runs to 17 residues. J lost 4 bases, V lost 0 bases, and 11 bases had no gene match.

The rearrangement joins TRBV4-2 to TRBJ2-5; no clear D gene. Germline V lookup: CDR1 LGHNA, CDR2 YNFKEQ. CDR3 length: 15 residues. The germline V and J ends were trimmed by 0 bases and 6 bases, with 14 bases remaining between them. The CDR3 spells CASSQEWRQEKTQYF. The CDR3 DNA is TGTGCCAGCAGCCAAGAATGGCGGCAGGAGAAGACCCAGTACTTC.

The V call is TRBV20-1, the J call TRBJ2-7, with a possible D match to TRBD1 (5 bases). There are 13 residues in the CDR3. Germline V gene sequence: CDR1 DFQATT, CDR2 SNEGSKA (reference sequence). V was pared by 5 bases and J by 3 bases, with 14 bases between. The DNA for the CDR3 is TGCAGTGCTCACAGGTGGCCCTACTACGAGCAGTACTTC. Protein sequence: CSAHRWPYYEQYF.

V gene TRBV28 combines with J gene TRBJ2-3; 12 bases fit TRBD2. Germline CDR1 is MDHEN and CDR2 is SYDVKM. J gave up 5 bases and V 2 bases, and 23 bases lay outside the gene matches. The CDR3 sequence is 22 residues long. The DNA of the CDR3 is TGTGCCAGCAGTTTACCTACCCGCCCTCTTGCCGGTACTAGCGGGAGGATAGATACGCAGTATTTT. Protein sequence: CASSLPTRPLAGTSGRIDTQYF.

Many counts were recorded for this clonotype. The DNA of the CDR3 is TGTGCCAGCAGCTTGGGCCGGGGTGAGCAGTTCTTC. It yields the protein CASSLGRGEQFF. V and J are TRBV5-6 and TRBJ2-1, with D perhaps matching TRBD2 (5 bases). Germline lookup yields CDR1 SGHDT and CDR2 YYEEEE. Trimming took off 0 bases at V and 9 bases at J, with 7 bases between the two ends. This CDR3 has 12 residues.

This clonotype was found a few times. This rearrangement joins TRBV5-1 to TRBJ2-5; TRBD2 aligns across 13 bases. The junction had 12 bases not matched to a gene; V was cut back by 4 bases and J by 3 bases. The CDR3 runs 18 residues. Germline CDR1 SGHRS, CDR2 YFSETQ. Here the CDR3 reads CASSQWTSGSKLKETQYF. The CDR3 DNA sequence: TGCGCCAGCAGCCAATGGACTAGCGGGAGCAAGCTCAAAGAGACCCAGTACTTC.

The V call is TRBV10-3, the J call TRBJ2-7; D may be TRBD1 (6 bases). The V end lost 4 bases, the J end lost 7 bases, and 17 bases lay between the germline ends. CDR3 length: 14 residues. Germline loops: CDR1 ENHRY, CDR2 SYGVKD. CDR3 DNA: TGTGCCATCAGTGCGTTTCAGGGGAGAGTAGAGCAGTACTTC. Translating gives CAISAFQGRVEQYF.

The CDR3 DNA is TGTGCCAGCAGCTATATACAGGCTGGTACTGATGAGCAGTTCTTC. As protein: CASSYIQAGTDEQFF. The chain is built from TRBV11-2 and TRBJ2-1; maybe TRBD1 (5 bases). In germline, CDR1 is SGHAT, CDR2 FQNNGV. V lost 4 bases and J lost 8, with 18 bases in between. This CDR3 has 15 residues.

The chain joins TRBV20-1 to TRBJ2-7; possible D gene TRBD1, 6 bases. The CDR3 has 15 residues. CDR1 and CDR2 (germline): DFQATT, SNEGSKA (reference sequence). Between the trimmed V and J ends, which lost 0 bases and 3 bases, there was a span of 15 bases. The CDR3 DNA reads TGCAGTGCTAGAGATCGTTACAGGGCATTCTACGAGCAGTACTTC. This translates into CSARDRYRAFYEQYF.

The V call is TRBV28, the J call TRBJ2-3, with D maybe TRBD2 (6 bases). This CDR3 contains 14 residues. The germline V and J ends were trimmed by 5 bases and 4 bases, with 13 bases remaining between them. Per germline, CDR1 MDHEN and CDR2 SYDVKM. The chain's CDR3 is CASSPYSGADTQYF. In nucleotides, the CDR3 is TGTGCCAGCAGTCCCTACTCGGGGGCAGATACGCAGTATTTT.

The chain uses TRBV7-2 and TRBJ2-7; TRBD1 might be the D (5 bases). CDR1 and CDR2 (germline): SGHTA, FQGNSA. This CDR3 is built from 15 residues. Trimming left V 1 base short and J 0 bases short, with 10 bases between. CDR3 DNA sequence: TGTGCCAGCAGCTTAGAAAGGGGCATCTCCTACGAGCAGTACTTC. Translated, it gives CASSLERGISYEQYF.

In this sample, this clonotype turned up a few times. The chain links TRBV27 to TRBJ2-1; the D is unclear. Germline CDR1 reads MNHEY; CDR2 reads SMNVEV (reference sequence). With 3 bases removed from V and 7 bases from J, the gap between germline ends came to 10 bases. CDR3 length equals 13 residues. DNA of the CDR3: TGTGCCAGCAGTTTCGGCCCTTCTAATGAGCAGTTCTTC. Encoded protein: CASSFGPSNEQFF.

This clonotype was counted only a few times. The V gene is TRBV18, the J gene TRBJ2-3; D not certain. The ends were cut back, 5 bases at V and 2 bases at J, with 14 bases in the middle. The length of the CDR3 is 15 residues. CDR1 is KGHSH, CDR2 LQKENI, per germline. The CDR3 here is CASSSDAALTDTQYF. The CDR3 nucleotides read TGTGCCAGCTCAAGTGACGCGGCACTCACAGATACGCAGTATTTT.

CDR3 amino acids: CAWSVRAAEQYF. The CDR3, as DNA: TGTGCCTGGAGTGTACGGGCCGCCGAGCAGTACTTC. This chain connects TRBV30 to TRBJ2-7, with D unclear. Trimming took off 0 bases at V and 6 bases at J, with 9 bases between the two ends. The germline V gene has CDR1 GTSNPN and CDR2 SVGIG (reference sequence). This CDR3 region has 12 residues. Complete variable domain (other parts from reference TRBV30 and TRBJ2-7): SQTIHQWPATLVQPVGSPLSLECTVEGTSNPNLYWYRQAAGRGLQLLFYSVGIGQISSEVPQNLSASRPQDRQFILSSKKLLLSDSGFYLCAWSVRAAEQYFGPGTRLTVT.

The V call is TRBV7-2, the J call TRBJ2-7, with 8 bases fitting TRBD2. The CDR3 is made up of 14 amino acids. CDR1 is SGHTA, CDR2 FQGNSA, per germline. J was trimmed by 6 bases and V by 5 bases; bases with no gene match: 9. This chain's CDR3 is CASSASREGREQYF. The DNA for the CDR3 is TGTGCCAGCAGCGCTAGCCGGGAGGGTCGCGAGCAGTACTTC.

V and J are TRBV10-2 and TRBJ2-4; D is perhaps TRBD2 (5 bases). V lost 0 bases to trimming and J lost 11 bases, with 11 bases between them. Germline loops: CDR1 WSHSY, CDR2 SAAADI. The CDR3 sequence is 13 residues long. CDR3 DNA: TGCGCCAGCAGTGAGTCGAGGGATACGGTTCAGTACTTC. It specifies CASSESRDTVQYF.

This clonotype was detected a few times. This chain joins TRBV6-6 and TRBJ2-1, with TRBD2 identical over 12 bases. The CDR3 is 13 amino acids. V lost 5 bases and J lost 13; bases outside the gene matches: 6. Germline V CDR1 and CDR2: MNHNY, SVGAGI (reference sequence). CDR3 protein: CASSQIGLAGQFF. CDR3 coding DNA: TGTGCCAGCAGTCAAATCGGACTAGCGGGACAGTTCTTC.

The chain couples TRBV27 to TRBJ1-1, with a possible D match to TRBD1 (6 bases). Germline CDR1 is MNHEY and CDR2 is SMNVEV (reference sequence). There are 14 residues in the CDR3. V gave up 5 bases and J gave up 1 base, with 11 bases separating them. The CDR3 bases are TGTGCCAGCAGTAGGGGGGGGCCGAACACTGAAGCTTTCTTT. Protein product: CASSRGGPNTEAFF.

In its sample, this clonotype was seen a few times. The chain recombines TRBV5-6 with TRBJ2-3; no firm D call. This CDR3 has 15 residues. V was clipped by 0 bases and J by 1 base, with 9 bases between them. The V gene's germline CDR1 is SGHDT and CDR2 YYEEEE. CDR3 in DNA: TGTGCCAGCAGCTTGGACCCTGGGGGCACAGATACGCAGTATTTT. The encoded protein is CASSLDPGGTDTQYF. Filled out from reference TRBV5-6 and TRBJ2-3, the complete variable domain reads DAGVTQSPTHLIKTRGQQVTLRCSPKSGHDTVSWYQQALGQGPQFIFQYYEEEERQRGNFPDRFSGHQFPNYSSELNVNALLLGDSALYLCASSLDPGGTDTQYFGPGTRLTVL.